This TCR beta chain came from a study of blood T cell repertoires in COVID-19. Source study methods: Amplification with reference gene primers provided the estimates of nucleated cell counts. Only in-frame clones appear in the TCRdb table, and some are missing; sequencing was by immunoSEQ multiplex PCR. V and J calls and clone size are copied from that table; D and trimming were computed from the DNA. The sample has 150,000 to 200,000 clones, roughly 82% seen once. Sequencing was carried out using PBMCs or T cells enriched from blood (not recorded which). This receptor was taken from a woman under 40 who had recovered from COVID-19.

CDR3 loop: CASSTGQSEAFF. The CDR3 DNA is TGCGCCAGCAGCACGGGACAGAGTGAAGCTTTCTTT. This chain uses TRBV5-1 with TRBJ1-1; 7 nucleotides line up with TRBD1. Germline lookup yields CDR1 SGHRS and CDR2 YFSETQ. The CDR3 loop spans 12 amino acids. J was trimmed by 7 bases and V by 4 bases; bases with no gene match: 4.